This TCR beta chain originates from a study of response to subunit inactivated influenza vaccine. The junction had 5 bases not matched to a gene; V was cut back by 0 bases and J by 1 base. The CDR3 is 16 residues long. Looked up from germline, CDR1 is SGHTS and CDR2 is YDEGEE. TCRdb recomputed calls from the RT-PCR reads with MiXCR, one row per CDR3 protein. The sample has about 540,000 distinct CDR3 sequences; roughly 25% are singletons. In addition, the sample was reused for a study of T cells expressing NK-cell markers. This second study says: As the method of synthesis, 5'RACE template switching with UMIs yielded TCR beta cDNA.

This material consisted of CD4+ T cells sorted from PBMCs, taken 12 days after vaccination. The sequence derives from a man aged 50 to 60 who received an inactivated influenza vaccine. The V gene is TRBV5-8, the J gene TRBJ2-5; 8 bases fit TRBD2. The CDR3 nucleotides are TGTGCCAGCAGCTTGGCCATCGGGGGGGCCCAAGAGACCCAGTACTTC. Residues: CASSLAIGGAQETQYF.